Below, 24 T cell receptor beta chains from the same sample are listed, as sequenced in a study of graft-versus-host responses after intestinal transplantation. Assay: immunoSEQ multiplex PCR; the TCRdb copy retains only in-frame clones and omits some. The repertoire holds tens of thousands of clones, over 85% seen once, with less than 2% in the top ten. Sequenced here: PBMCs, sampled 26 days after transplant. All receptors come from a human patient who received an intestinal transplant, so some T cells may come from the graft donor.

This clone has more than one count but fewer than ten. The chain couples TRBV18 to TRBJ2-1, with 9 bases matching TRBD2. The junction had 8 bases not matched to a gene; V was cut back by 3 bases and J by 5 bases. CDR1 and CDR2 from the germline V gene are KGHSH and LQKENI. This CDR3 is built from 16 residues. CDR3 in amino acids: CASSPTGTSRNNEQFF. The CDR3 DNA is TGTGCCAGCTCACCGACCGGGACTAGCCGCAACAATGAGCAGTTCTTC. Complete variable domain (other parts from reference TRBV18 and TRBJ2-1): NAGVMQNPRHLVRRRGQEARLRCSPMKGHSHVYWYRQLPEEGLKFMVYLQKENIIDESGMPKERFSAEFPKEGPSILRIQQVVRGDSAAYFCASSPTGTSRNNEQFFGPGTRLTVL.

This clone showed up just once. The chain links TRBV29-1 to TRBJ1-5, with a possible D match to TRBD1 (6 bases). The CDR3 spans 14 residues. Trimming shortened V by 4 bases and J by 1 base, and 11 bases separated the two germline ends. Germline V gene sequence: CDR1 SQVTM, CDR2 ANQGSEA. This CDR3 reads CSVGGRGSNQPQHF. DNA for the CDR3: TGCAGCGTTGGCGGCAGGGGAAGCAATCAGCCCCAGCATTTT.

The V gene is TRBV25-1, the J gene TRBJ1-3; D ambiguous. The CDR3 contains 11 residues. Deletions cut 7 bases from V and 3 bases from J, with 4 bases between. CDR1 and CDR2 (germline): MGHDK, SYGVNS. CDR3 coding DNA: TGTGCCAGCACCTTTGGAAACACCATATATTTT. Translating it yields CASTFGNTIYF.

This clone was observed a handful of times. The chain links TRBV30 to TRBJ1-4, with TRBD1 matching 7 bases. Trimming at V came to 2 bases and at J to 3 bases, leaving 21 bases not matched to a gene. CDR1 is GTSNPN and CDR2 is SVGIG in the germline V gene (reference sequence). The CDR3 consists of 20 residues. This CDR3 reads CAWSLRRIGGDGRANEKLFF. The DNA of the CDR3 is TGTGCCTGGAGTCTAAGGCGAATAGGGGGCGACGGACGGGCTAATGAAAAACTGTTTTTT.

V is TRBV7-9 and J is TRBJ1-5, with 8 bases identical to TRBD1. CDR3 length equals 14 residues. The germline V gene encodes CDR1 SEHNR and CDR2 FQNEAQ (reference sequence). Losses at the gene ends were 4 bases for V and 4 bases for J; bases not matched to a gene: 3. CDR3 protein: CASSSGTGNQPQHF. The DNA for the CDR3 is TGTGCCAGCAGCTCTGGGACAGGAAATCAGCCCCAGCATTTT. Full variable domain (rest looked up from reference TRBV7-9 and TRBJ1-5): DTGVSQNPRHKITKRGQNVTFRCDPISEHNRLYWYRQTLGQGPEFLTYFQNEAQLEKSRLLSDRFSAERPKGSFSTLEIQRTEQGDSAMYLCASSSGTGNQPQHFGDGTRLSIL.

V gene TRBV7-3 combines with J gene TRBJ1-2; 8 bases fit TRBD1. After removal of 5 bases from V and 3 bases from J, the junction contained 2 bases not matched to a gene. Germline V lookup: CDR1 SGHTA, CDR2 FQGTGA. The CDR3 loop spans 13 amino acids. CDR3 sequence reads: CASSLTGDYGYTF. The CDR3 nucleotides read TGTGCCAGCAGCCTGACAGGGGACTATGGCTACACCTTC.

The chain employs TRBV15 and TRBJ1-3, with D maybe TRBD1 (6 bases). The CDR3 is made up of 19 amino acids. CDR1 and CDR2 (germline): LNHNV, YYDKDF (reference sequence). Between the trimmed V and J ends, which lost 4 bases and 0 bases, there was a span of 22 bases. The DNA for the CDR3 is TGTGCCACCAGCATGGGGGTAAGGGGACACAGGAGCTCTGGAAACACCATATATTTT. It encodes CATSMGVRGHRSSGNTIYF. Full variable domain (remainder filled in from reference TRBV15 and TRBJ1-3): DAMVIQNPRYQVTQFGKPVTLSCSQTLNHNVMYWYQQKSSQAPKLLFHYYDKDFNNEADTPDNFQSRRPNTSFCFLDIRSPGLGDTAMYLCATSMGVRGHRSSGNTIYFGEGSWLTVV.

The chain joins TRBV11-3 to TRBJ2-3; 7 nucleotides match TRBD2. Germline-derived CDR1 and CDR2 are SGHNT and YENEEA. V lost 4 bases to trimming and J lost 4 bases; unmatched junction nucleotides: 11. The CDR3 totals 16 residues. DNA for the CDR3: TGTGCCAGCAGCTCTGGGCGGGGGTCTTCCGCAGATACGCAGTATTTT. Translating it yields CASSSGRGSSADTQYF.

CDR3 loop: CASSISVGQQPLYGYTF. As DNA, the CDR3 is TGTGCCAGTAGTATCTCTGTTGGACAGCAACCGCTATATGGCTACACCTTC. This sequence joins TRBV19 and TRBJ1-2; D perhaps matches TRBD1 (6 bases). Germline CDR1 LNHDA, CDR2 SQIVND (reference sequence). This CDR3 spans 17 amino acids. The ends were cut back, 3 bases at V and 5 bases at J, with 22 bases in the middle.

Only a few counts were recorded for this clone. The chain combines TRBV4-1 with TRBJ2-1; no clear D. This CDR3 contains 16 residues. Germline CDR1 MGHRA, CDR2 YSYEKL. Trimming cost V 2 bases and J 1 base, with 12 bases left between them. In nucleotides, the CDR3 is TGCGCCAGCAGCCAATTGGCCCAGAATTCCTACAATGAGCAGTTCTTC. It yields the protein CASSQLAQNSYNEQFF.

The chain joins TRBV29-1 to TRBJ2-1; 12 bases are shared with TRBD2. From germline, CDR1 is SQVTM and CDR2 ANQGSEA. CDR3 length: 14 amino acids. J was trimmed by 3 bases and V by 6 bases; bases with no gene match: 3. DNA for the CDR3: TGCAGCGTCCGACTAGCGGGGGACTACAATGAGCAGTTCTTC. The encoded protein is CSVRLAGDYNEQFF.

The chain joins TRBV6-1 to TRBJ1-2; D call uncertain. Germline CDR1 is MNHNS and CDR2 is SASEGT. This CDR3 is 15 amino acids long. Trimming pared 7 bases from V and 8 bases from J, leaving 23 bases between. This CDR3 is CASTLEMFRVSGYTF. CDR3 in DNA: TGTGCCAGCACCCTCGAAATGTTTCGAGTAAGCGGCTACACCTTC.

This clone was detected only a few times. V gene TRBV6-1 combines with J gene TRBJ2-3, with 9 positions matching TRBD1. Trimming cost V 3 bases and J 4 bases; bases outside gene matches: 2. The CDR3 covers 14 residues. Germline CDR1 and CDR2: MNHNS and SASEGT. In DNA form, the CDR3 reads TGTGCCAGCAGTGAGGGACAGGGCGCAGATACGCAGTATTTT. Protein sequence: CASSEGQGADTQYF.

This chain uses TRBV6-5 with TRBJ1-1; D gene unclear. This CDR3 is 13 amino acids long. CDR1 is MNHEY, CDR2 SVGAGI, per germline. V was clipped by 2 bases and J by 7 bases, with 11 bases between them. In DNA, the CDR3 is TGTGCCAGCAGTTACAGTTCTAGTATTGAAGCTTTCTTT. The encoded protein is CASSYSSSIEAFF.

This chain uses TRBV7-6 with TRBJ1-1, with D unclear. This CDR3 has 13 residues. V was pared by 2 bases and J by 3 bases, with 7 bases between. CDR1 is SGHVS and CDR2 is FNYEAQ in the germline V gene. CDR3 nucleotide sequence: TGTGCCAGCAGCTTAAGCAGGTACACTGAAGCTTTCTTT. Translation gives CASSLSRYTEAFF. The full variable domain, in which reference TRBV7-6 and TRBJ1-1 provide the parts outside the CDR3, is GAGVSQSPRYKVTKRGQDVALRCDPISGHVSLYWYRQALGQGPEFLTYFNYEAQQDKSGLPNDRFSAERPEGSISTLTIQRTEQRDSAMYRCASSLSRYTEAFFGQGTRLTVV.

V gene TRBV7-3 combines with J gene TRBJ2-7; D perhaps matches TRBD1 (6 bases). The CDR3 consists of 16 residues. V was cut by 5 bases and J by 2 bases, with 19 bases left in between. Germline V gene sequence: CDR1 SGHTA, CDR2 FQGTGA. The CDR3 reads CASSPKSPGTTYEQYF. CDR3 nucleotides: TGTGCCAGCAGCCCAAAGTCCCCCGGGACAACCTACGAGCAGTACTTC.

CDR3 nucleotide sequence: TGCGCCAGCAGCCAAGTCAGGGGATCAGCAGATACGCAGTATTTT. This codes for CASSQVRGSADTQYF. The V and J genes are TRBV4-1 and TRBJ2-3; the D gene is possibly TRBD1 (6 bases). The CDR3 runs 15 residues. Germline V gene lookup returns CDR1 MGHRA and CDR2 YSYEKL. Trimming stripped 1 base from V and 4 bases from J, with 12 bases between.

The chain recombines TRBV2 with TRBJ1-1; 9 bases fit TRBD1. Per the germline V gene, CDR1 is SNHLY and CDR2 is FYNNEI. This CDR3 spans 15 amino acids. With V trimmed by 6 bases and J by 1 base, 6 bases remained unmatched. CDR3 DNA: TGTGCCAGCAGGGACAGGGGATTCTCGAACACTGAAGCTTTCTTT. This translates into CASRDRGFSNTEAFF.

The chain employs TRBV9 and TRBJ2-2; D may be TRBD1 (5 bases). Trimming removed 4 bases from V and 1 base from J, with 5 bases in between. This CDR3 spans 13 amino acids. Germline assignment: CDR1 SGDLS and CDR2 YYNGEE. CDR3: CASSQGNTGELFF. The CDR3 DNA follows: TGTGCCAGCAGCCAGGGGAACACCGGGGAGCTGTTTTTT.

About this clone: The CDR3 ends on some other residue instead of the conserved phenylalanine or tryptophan, so this is likely a read error. The DNA is omitted, as the CDR3 cannot be located on it reliably, and the CDR3 follows TCRdb's listing. The chain employs TRBV10-3 and TRBJ2-7; TRBD1, as called in the table, went unchecked against the DNA. Both ends counted, the CDR3 spans 11 residues. From germline, CDR1 is ENHRY and CDR2 SYGVKD. The CDR3 loop is CAISGRDRAAI.

The gene calls are TRBV6-5 and TRBJ1-1; D remains ambiguous. Trimming shortened V by 7 bases and J by 8 bases, and 17 bases separated the two germline ends. Germline V lookup: CDR1 MNHEY, CDR2 SVGAGI. CDR3 length: 13 amino acids. As DNA, the CDR3 is TGTGCCAGCACCCATGGCGGGTTATCGGAAGCTTTCTTT. This translates into CASTHGGLSEAFF.

The rearrangement links TRBV19 to TRBJ2-1; 14 positions match TRBD2. The CDR3 contains 16 residues. Germline CDR1 is LNHDA and CDR2 is SQIVND (reference sequence). V shed 7 bases and J 5 bases; nucleotides not matched to a gene: 7. The CDR3 DNA is TGTGCCAGTACTGTGACTAGCGGGGGGGTACACAATGAGCAGTTCTTC. Translated: CASTVTSGGVHNEQFF.

The V gene is TRBV27, the J gene TRBJ1-5; TRBD1 matches at 9 bases. Germline V gives CDR1 MNHEY, CDR2 SMNVEV (reference sequence). The CDR3 has 15 amino acids. V dropped 3 bases and J dropped 4; count of bases not matched to a gene: 4. The CDR3 DNA follows: TGTGCCAGCAGTTTGGGACAGGGTCATAATCAGCCCCAGCATTTT. It specifies CASSLGQGHNQPQHF.

V usage is TRBV6-5 and J usage is TRBJ2-7; 9 positions match TRBD1. CDR1 and CDR2 (germline): MNHEY, SVGAGI. The CDR3 sequence is 16 residues long. J was trimmed by 6 bases and V by 0 bases; bases with no gene match: 9. CDR3 sequence reads: CASSYSPRDRVVEQYF. CDR3 sequence (DNA): TGTGCCAGCAGTTACTCCCCCCGGGACAGGGTTGTCGAGCAGTACTTC.